This T cell receptor beta chain was found in a study of PD-1 blockade in mismatch repair-deficient tumors. Study-wide background: All were previously treated, progressing patients with approximately 12 mismatch repair-deficient cancer types.

The repertoire was sequenced with immunoSEQ multiplex PCR; TCRdb's copy has only in-frame clones and lacks some. Of over 30,000 clones listed, less than 90% were seen once; the top ten hold about 3.3%. Study-wide results and caveats: Rapid post-treatment expansion, then contraction, generally preceding radiologic response, marked tumor-resident clones.

On this clone itself: Its cognate antigen is unknown.

Trimming took off 0 bases at V and 0 bases at J, with 4 bases between the two ends. The germline V gene has CDR1 LNHDA and CDR2 SQIVND (reference sequence). The CDR3 runs to 14 residues. Mismatch repair deficiency was confirmed in all patients, by PCR or immunohistochemistry. The source is an adult with mismatch repair-deficient cancer. V and J are TRBV19 and TRBJ2-3; D unclear. The sample here was PBMCs, taken 6 weeks after starting pembrolizumab. CDR3 coding DNA: TGTGCCAGTAGTATAGATCGGAGCACAGATACGCAGTATTTT. Residues: CASSIDRSTDTQYF. Combining the CDR3 with reference TRBV19 and TRBJ2-3 gives the whole variable domain DGGITQSPKYLFRKEGQNVTLSCEQNLNHDAMYWYRQDPGQGLRLIYYSQIVNDFQKGDIAEGYSVSREKKESFPLTVTSAQKNPTAFYLCASSIDRSTDTQYFGPGTRLTVL.